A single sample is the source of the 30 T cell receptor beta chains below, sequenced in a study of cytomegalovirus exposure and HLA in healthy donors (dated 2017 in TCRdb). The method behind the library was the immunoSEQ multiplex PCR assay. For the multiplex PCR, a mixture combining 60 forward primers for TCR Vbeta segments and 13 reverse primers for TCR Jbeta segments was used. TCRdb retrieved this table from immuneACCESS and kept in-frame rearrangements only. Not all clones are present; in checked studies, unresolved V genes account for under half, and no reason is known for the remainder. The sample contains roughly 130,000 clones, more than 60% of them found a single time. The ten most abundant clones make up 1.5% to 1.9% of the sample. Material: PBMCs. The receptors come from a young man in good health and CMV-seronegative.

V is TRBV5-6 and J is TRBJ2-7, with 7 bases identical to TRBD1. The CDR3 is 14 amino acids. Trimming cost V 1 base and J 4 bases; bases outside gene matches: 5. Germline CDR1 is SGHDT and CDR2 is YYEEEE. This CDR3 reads CASSLTGVLYEQYF. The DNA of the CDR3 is TGTGCCAGCAGCTTGACAGGGGTTTTGTACGAGCAGTACTTC.

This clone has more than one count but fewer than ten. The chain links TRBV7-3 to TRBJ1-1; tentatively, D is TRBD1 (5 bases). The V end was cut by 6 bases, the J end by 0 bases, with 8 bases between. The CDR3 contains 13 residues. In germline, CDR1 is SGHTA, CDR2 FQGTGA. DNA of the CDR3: TGTGCCAGCAGTAAGGGGTTGAACACTGAAGCTTTCTTT. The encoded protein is CASSKGLNTEAFF.

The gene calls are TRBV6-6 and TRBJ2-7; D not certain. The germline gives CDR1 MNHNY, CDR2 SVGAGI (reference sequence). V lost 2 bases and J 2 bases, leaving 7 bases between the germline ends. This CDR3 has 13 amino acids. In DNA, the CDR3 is TGTGCCAGCAGTTACGGCCCCGCCTACGAGCAGTACTTC. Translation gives CASSYGPAYEQYF.

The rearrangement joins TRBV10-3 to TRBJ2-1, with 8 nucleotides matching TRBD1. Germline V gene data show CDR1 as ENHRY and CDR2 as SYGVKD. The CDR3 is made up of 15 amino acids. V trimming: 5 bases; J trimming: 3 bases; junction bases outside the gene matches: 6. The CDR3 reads CAISSRTGLYNEQFF. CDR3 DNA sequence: TGTGCCATCAGTTCTAGGACAGGGCTCTACAATGAGCAGTTCTTC.

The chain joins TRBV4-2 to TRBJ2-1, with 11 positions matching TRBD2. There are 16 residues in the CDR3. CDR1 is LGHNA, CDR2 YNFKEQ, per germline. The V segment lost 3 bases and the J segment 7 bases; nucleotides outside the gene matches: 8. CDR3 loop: CASSQEETSGGNEQFF. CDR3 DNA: TGTGCCAGCAGCCAGGAAGAAACTAGCGGGGGAAATGAGCAGTTCTTC.

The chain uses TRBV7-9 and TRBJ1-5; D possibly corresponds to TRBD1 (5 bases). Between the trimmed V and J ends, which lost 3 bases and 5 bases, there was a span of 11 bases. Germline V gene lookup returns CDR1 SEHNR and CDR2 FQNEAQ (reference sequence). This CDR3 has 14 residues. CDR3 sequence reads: CASSLTEVDQPQHF. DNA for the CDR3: TGTGCCAGCAGCTTGACAGAAGTGGATCAGCCCCAGCATTTT.

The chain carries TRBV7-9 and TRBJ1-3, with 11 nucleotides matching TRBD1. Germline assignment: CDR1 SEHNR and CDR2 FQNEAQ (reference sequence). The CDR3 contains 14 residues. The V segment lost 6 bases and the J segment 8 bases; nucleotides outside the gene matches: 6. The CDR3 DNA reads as TGTGCCAGCAGAACCGGGACAGGGGGAGACACCATATATTTT. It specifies CASRTGTGGDTIYF.

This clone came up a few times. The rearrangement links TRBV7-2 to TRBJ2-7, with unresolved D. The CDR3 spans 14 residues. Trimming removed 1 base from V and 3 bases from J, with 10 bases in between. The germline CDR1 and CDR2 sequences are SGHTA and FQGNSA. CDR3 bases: TGTGCCAGCAGCTTAGGCGGTCTAAGCTACGAGCAGTACTTC. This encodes CASSLGGLSYEQYF. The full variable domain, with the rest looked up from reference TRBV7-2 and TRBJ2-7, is GAGVSQSPSNKVTEKGKDVELRCDPISGHTALYWYRQSLGQGLEFLIYFQGNSAPDKSGLPSDRFSAERTGGSVSTLTIQRTQQEDSAVYLCASSLGGLSYEQYFGPGTRLTVT.

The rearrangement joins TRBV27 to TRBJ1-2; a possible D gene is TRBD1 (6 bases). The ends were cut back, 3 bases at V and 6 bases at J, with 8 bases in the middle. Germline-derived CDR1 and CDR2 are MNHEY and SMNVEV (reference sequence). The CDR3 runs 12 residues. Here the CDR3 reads CASSFRGDGYTF. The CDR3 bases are TGTGCCAGCAGTTTCAGGGGAGATGGCTACACCTTC.

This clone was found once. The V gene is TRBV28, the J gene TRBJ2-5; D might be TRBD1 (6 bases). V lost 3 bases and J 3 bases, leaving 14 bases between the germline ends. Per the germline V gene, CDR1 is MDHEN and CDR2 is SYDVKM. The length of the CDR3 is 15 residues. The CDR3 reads CASSFSPTGKETQYF. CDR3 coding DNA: TGTGCCAGCAGTTTCTCCCCGACAGGCAAAGAGACCCAGTACTTC.

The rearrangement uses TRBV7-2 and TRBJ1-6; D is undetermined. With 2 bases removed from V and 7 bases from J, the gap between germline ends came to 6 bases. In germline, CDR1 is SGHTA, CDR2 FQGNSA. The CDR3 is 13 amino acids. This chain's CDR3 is CASSLLMNSPLHF. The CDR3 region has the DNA TGTGCCAGCAGCTTATTAATGAATTCACCCCTCCACTTT.

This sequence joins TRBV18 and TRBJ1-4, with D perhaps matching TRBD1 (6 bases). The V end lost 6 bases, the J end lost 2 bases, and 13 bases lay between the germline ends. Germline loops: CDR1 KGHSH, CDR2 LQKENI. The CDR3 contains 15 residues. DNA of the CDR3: TGTGCCAGCTCGCCTCAAACAGGGACTAATGAAAAACTGTTTTTT. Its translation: CASSPQTGTNEKLFF.

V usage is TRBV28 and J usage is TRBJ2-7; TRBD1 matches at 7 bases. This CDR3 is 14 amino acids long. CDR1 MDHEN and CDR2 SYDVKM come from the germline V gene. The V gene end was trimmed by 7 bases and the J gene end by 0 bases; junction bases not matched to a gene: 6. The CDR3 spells CASTLGQISYEQYF. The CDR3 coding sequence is TGTGCCAGCACCTTGGGACAGATCTCCTACGAGCAGTACTTC.

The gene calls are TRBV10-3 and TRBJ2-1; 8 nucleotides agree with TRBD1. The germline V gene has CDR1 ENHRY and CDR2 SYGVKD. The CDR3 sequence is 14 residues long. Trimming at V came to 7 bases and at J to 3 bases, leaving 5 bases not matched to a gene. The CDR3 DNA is TGTGCCATCACCGGACAGGGAGACTACAATGAGCAGTTCTTC. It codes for CAITGQGDYNEQFF.

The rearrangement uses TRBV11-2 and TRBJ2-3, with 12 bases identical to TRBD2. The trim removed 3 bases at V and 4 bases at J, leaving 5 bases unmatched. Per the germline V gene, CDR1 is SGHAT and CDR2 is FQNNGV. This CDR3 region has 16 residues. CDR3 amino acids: CASSLELAGGADTQYF. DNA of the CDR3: TGTGCCAGCAGCTTGGAACTAGCGGGAGGTGCAGATACGCAGTATTTT.

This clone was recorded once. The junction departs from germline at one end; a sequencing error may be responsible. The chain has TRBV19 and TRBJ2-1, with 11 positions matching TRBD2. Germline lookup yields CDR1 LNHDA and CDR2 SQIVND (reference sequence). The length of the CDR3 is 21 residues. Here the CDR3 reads CASSTRAGPSGGPSSYNEQFF. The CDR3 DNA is TGTGCCAGTAGTACGAGGGCAGGACCTAGCGGGGGGCCTAGCTCCTACAATGAACAGTTCTTC.

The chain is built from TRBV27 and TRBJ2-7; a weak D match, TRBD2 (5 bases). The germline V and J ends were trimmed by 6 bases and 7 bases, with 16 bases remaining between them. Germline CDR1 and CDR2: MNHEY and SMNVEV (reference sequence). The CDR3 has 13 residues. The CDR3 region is CASRRVGFGEQYF. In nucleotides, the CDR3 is TGTGCCAGCAGGAGGGTCGGGTTTGGGGAGCAGTACTTC.

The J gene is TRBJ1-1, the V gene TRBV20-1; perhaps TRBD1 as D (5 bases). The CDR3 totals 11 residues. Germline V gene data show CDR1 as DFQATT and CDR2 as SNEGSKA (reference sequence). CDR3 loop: CRDGDSSGAFF. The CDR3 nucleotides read TGCAGGGATGGGGACTCTTCTGGAGCTTTCTTT.

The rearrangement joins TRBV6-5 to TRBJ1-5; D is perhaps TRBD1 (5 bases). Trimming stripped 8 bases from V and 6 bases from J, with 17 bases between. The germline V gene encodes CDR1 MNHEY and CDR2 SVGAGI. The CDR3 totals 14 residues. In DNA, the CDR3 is TGTGCCAGCCGGCGGGGGAAGGGGACTCAGCCCCAGCATTTT. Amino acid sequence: CASRRGKGTQPQHF.

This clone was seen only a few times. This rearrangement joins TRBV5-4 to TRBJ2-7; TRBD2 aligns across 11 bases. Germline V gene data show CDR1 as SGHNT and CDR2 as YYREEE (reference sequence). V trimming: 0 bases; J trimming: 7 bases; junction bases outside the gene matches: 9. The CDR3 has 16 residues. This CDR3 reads CASSLELSGRAGEQYF. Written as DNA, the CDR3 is TGTGCCAGCAGCTTGGAGCTTAGCGGGAGGGCCGGGGAGCAGTACTTC.

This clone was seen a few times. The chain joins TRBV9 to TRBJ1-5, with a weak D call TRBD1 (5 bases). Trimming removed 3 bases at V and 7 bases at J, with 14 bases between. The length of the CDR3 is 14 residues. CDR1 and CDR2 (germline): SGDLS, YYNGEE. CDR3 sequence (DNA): TGTGCCAGCAGCGAGGAGGGGATTGGACAGCCCCAGCATTTT. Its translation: CASSEEGIGQPQHF.

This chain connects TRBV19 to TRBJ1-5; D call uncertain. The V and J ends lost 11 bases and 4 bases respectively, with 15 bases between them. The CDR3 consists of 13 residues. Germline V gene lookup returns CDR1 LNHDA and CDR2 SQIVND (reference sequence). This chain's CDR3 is CASGQQNNQPQHF. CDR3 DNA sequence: TGTGCCTCAGGTCAGCAAAATAATCAGCCCCAGCATTTT.

CDR3 amino acids: CAISGRSGRSDTQYF. The CDR3 DNA reads TGTGCCATCAGTGGACGTAGCGGGAGAAGTGATACGCAGTATTTT. The chain has TRBV10-3 and TRBJ2-3; 9 bases fit TRBD2. This CDR3 has 15 residues. Looked up from germline, CDR1 is ENHRY and CDR2 is SYGVKD. V gave up 4 bases and J gave up 6 bases; unmatched junction bases: 8.

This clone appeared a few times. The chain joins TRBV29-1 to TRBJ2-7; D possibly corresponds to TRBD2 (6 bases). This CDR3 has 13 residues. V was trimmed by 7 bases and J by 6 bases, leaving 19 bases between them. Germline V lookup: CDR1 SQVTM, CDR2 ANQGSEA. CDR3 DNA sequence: TGCAGCGCAGAAACAAGGAGGGGACTCGAGCAGTACTTC. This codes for CSAETRRGLEQYF.

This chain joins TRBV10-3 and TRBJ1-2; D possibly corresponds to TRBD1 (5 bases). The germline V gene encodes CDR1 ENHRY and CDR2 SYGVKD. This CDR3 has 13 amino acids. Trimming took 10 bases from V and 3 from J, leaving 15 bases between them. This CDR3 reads CATNKDTDYGYTF. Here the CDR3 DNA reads TGTGCCACTAATAAGGACACGGACTATGGCTACACCTTC.

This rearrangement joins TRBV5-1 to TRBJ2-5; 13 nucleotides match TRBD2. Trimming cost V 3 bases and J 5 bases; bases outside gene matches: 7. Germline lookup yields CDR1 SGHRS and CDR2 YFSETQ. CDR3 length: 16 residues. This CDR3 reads CASSSGLAGDGETQYF. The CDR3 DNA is TGCGCCAGCAGCTCTGGACTAGCGGGGGACGGGGAGACCCAGTACTTC.

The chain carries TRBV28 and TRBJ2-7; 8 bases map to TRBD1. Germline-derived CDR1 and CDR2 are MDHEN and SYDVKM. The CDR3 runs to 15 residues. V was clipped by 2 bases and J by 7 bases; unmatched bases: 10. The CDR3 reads CASSLIQGAMGEQYF. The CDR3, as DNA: TGTGCCAGCAGTTTAATCCAGGGGGCGATGGGGGAGCAGTACTTC.

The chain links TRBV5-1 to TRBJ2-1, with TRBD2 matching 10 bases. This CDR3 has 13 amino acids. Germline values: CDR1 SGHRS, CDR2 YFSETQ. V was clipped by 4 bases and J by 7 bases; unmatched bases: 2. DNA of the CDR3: TGCGCCAGCAGCCCTAGCGGGGGTAATGAGCAGTTCTTC. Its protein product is CASSPSGGNEQFF.

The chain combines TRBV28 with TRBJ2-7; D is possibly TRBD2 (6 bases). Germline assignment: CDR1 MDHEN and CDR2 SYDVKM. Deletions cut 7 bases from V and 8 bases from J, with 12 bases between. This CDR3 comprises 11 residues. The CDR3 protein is CASTSGGQQYF. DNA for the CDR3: TGTGCCAGCACGAGCGGAGGGCAGCAGTACTTC.

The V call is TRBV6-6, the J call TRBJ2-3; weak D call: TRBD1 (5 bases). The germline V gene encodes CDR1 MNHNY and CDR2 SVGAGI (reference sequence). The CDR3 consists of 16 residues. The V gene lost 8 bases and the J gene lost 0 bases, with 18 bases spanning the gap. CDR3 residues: CASLQDIMFSTDTQYF. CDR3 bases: TGTGCCAGCCTGCAGGACATCATGTTTAGCACAGATACGCAGTATTTT.